This T cell receptor beta chain was obtained from a study of blood T cells in healthy people across ages. Trimming cost V 1 base and J 1 base, with 12 bases left between them. Germline V lookup: CDR1 MNHEY, CDR2 SMNVEV (reference sequence). The CDR3 is 16 amino acids. In the case of this clonotype: Its antigen is currently unknown.

Each donor had around 9.8 milliliters of peripheral blood drawn. Study-wide results and limits: The donors' CMV status was not determined, possibly confounding changes in expanded clonotypes.

Using a J-beta primer mix together with a sample-barcoded 5' primer, a second PCR was run for roughly 6 to 12 cycles. TCRdb called the 5' RACE reads again in MiXCR, with one record for every CDR3 protein. The sample includes about a million distinct CDR3 sequences, roughly 51% seen only once; the top ten take about 21%. The clonotype originates from a woman aged 55-69 years in good health. The chain is built from TRBV27 and TRBJ2-3; no clear D gene. The specimen sequenced was blood. CDR3 residues: CASSLFRPDRTDTQYF. The CDR3 DNA reads as TGTGCCAGCAGTTTATTTAGGCCAGACCGCACAGATACGCAGTATTTT.